This T cell receptor (beta chain) originates from a study of regulatory T cells in long-lasting Graves disease. This clonotype was observed many times. The antigen remains unidentified. Time point noted: newly diagnosed GD, antithyroid drugs for less than 3 months. PBMC RNA served as the TCR library source. CDR3-region Arm-PCR and iRepertoire HTBI primers produced the TCR beta libraries. Per the original data handling: The samples included 60 to 65 TRBV and 14 TRBJ segments. TCRdb redid the calling of the multiplex PCR reads with MiXCR, one entry per CDR3 protein. The authors' filters were not applied to this entry. The sample shows about 420,000 distinct CDR3 sequences, roughly 17% of them seen only once. Points from the study as a whole: Lower TCR diversity characterized persistent Graves' patients relative to newly diagnosed patients.

The germline V and J ends were trimmed by 4 bases and 5 bases, with 17 bases remaining between them. The CDR3 spans 15 residues. CDR1 and CDR2 (germline): LGHDT, YNNKEL (reference sequence). These sequences were also reported in another study, on T cells in Graves' hyperthyroidism and ophthalmopathy. That study reports: Clinicians diagnosed patients from clinical symptoms, serum thyroxine and TRAb, thyroid ultrasound and orbital computed tomography. Clonotypes that were expanded in thyroid above 0.001 mostly appeared in blood too.

The sequencing here drew on peripheral blood mononuclear cells (PBMCs), taken at new diagnosis, from a patient treated with antithyroid drugs. The sequence derives from a woman younger than 35 with Graves disease. The genes are TRBV3-1 and TRBJ1-1; D is ambiguous. The CDR3 region has the DNA TGTGCCAGCAGCCGCGCGGGCTTGGCTGTTACTGAAGCTTTCTTT. Translating gives CASSRAGLAVTEAFF.